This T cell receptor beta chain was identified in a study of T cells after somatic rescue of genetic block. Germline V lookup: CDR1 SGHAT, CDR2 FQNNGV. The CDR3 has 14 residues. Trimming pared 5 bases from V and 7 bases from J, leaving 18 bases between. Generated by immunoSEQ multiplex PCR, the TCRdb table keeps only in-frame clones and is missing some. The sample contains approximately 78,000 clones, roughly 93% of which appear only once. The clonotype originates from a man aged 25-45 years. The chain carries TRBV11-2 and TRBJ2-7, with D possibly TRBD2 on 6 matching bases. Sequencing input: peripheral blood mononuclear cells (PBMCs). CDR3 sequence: CASSPWDSVGEQYF. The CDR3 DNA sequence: TGTGCCAGCAGCCCCTGGGACTCCGTCGGGGAGCAGTACTTC.